These 19 T cell receptor beta chains came from one sample sequenced in a study of identical twins. TCRdb reprocessed the 5' RACE reads via MiXCR and lists one record per CDR3 protein. The table lists some 1,700,000 distinct CDR3 sequences, about 32% of them singletons. The sample comprised cord blood. Receptors were obtained from a newborn girl in good health.

V usage is TRBV14 and J usage is TRBJ1-1; TRBD1 is a possible D gene (6 bases). V shed 4 bases and J shed 1 base, with 13 bases lying between them. CDR3 length: 15 amino acids. CDR1 SGHDN and CDR2 FVKESK come from the germline V gene. CDR3 loop: CASSRGGLGNTEAFF. In DNA form, the CDR3 reads TGTGCCAGCAGCCGGGGGGGCCTCGGGAACACTGAAGCTTTCTTT.

This clonotype was counted between two and nine times. The rearrangement joins TRBV11-2 to TRBJ2-7; D perhaps matches TRBD2 (5 bases). The V gene's germline CDR1 is SGHAT and CDR2 FQNNGV. The length of the CDR3 is 16 residues. V was cut by 5 bases and J by 2 bases, with 19 bases left in between. The CDR3, as DNA: TGTGCCAGCAGCACACAGAGGCTAGCAAAGGCCTACGAGCAGTACTTC. Translation: CASSTQRLAKAYEQYF.

The gene calls are TRBV20-1 and TRBJ2-7; no clear D gene. Germline V CDR1 and CDR2: DFQATT, SNEGSKA (reference sequence). The CDR3 extends over 13 amino acids. With 2 bases removed from V and 2 bases from J, the gap between germline ends came to 10 bases. As DNA, the CDR3 is TGCAGTGCTAGACCGACGAATACCTACGAGCAGTACTTC. It is translated as CSARPTNTYEQYF.

The chain combines TRBV20-1 with TRBJ1-5, with a weak D call TRBD1 (5 bases). V lost 6 bases to trimming and J lost 4 bases, with 16 bases between them. This CDR3 has 14 amino acids. Germline V gives CDR1 DFQATT, CDR2 SNEGSKA (reference sequence). The CDR3 sequence is CSAHPGRLNQPQHF. CDR3 DNA: TGCAGTGCCCATCCAGGGAGGCTGAATCAGCCCCAGCATTTT.

V gene TRBV11-2 combines with J gene TRBJ1-1; the D is unclear. Germline CDR1 reads SGHAT; CDR2 reads FQNNGV. Trimming left V 4 bases short and J 7 bases short, with 13 bases between. CDR3 length: 13 residues. The CDR3 spells CASSSTGNREAFF. The CDR3 DNA reads as TGTGCCAGCAGCTCGACCGGAAACCGTGAAGCTTTCTTT.

The chain couples TRBV7-9 to TRBJ1-1; 7 positions agree with TRBD1. With 4 bases clipped from V and 0 bases from J, the junction kept 14 bases outside the gene matches. Germline CDR1 is SEHNR and CDR2 is FQNEAQ (reference sequence). This CDR3 has 18 amino acids. CDR3 amino acids: CASSSPQGRMMMNTEAFF. DNA of the CDR3: TGTGCCAGCAGCTCCCCACAGGGGAGGATGATGATGAACACTGAAGCTTTCTTT.

J is TRBJ2-7 and V is TRBV5-1; the match to TRBD1 covers 8 bases. The CDR3 contains 15 residues. The V and J ends lost 0 bases and 1 base, in that order; junction bases with no gene match: 3. Germline loops: CDR1 SGHRS, CDR2 YFSETQ. DNA for the CDR3: TGCGCCAGCAGCTTGGACGGACAGGGTTCCTACGAGCAGTACTTC. Its protein is CASSLDGQGSYEQYF.

This rearrangement joins TRBV27 to TRBJ2-6, with a possible D match to TRBD2 (6 bases). V was clipped by 6 bases and J by 0 bases, with 9 bases between them. Germline V gene sequence: CDR1 MNHEY, CDR2 SMNVEV (reference sequence). This CDR3 has 15 amino acids. In DNA, the CDR3 is TGTGCCAGCAGCGGGAGAGTCTCTGGGGCCAACGTCCTGACTTTC. Encoded protein: CASSGRVSGANVLTF.

This clonotype has just a few counts. This chain uses TRBV6-6 with TRBJ2-7; 8 bases fit TRBD2. J lost 4 bases, V lost 4 bases, and 9 bases had no gene match. Germline V gene lookup returns CDR1 MNHNY and CDR2 SVGAGI (reference sequence). The CDR3 loop spans 15 amino acids. The CDR3 DNA reads as TGTGCCAGCAGTTGGGGTGGTAGCGGGGATTACGAGCAGTACTTC. Translation gives CASSWGGSGDYEQYF.

The chain has TRBV21-1 and TRBJ1-2. TRBV21-1 is labeled a pseudogene. The CDR3 is 14 residues long. CDR3 loop: CASRLEGLSYGYTF. The CDR3, as DNA: TGTGCCAGCAGACTCGAGGGACTGTCCTATGGCTACACCTTC.

The V and J genes are TRBV6-6 and TRBJ1-5, with D possibly being TRBD1 (5 bases). The V end was cut by 7 bases, the J end by 2 bases, with 15 bases between. There are 15 residues in the CDR3. Germline lookup yields CDR1 MNHNY and CDR2 SVGAGI (reference sequence). The CDR3 DNA follows: TGTGCCAGCACCGACCTTGGGGCTGGCAATCAGCCCCAGCATTTT. Protein sequence: CASTDLGAGNQPQHF.

This clonotype was found a few times. The V gene is TRBV3-1, the J gene TRBJ1-2; the match to TRBD1 covers 7 bases. Germline V CDR1 and CDR2: LGHDT, YNNKEL (reference sequence). This CDR3 is built from 12 residues. The ends lost 5 bases at V and 13 bases at J; junction bases unmatched: 10. CDR3 nucleotide sequence: TGTGCCAGCAGCGCCCGGACAGGCGGAATCACCTTC. Protein product: CASSARTGGITF.

This clonotype has a count of ten or more. The V call is TRBV20-1, the J call TRBJ1-4; D might be TRBD1 (5 bases). CDR3 length equals 14 residues. V was clipped by 0 bases and J by 0 bases, with 5 bases between them. Germline CDR1 is DFQATT and CDR2 is SNEGSKA (reference sequence). The CDR3 bases are TGCAGTGCTAGAGAGGGGGCAACTAATGAAAAACTGTTTTTT. Translated, it gives CSAREGATNEKLFF.

The V and J genes are TRBV6-4 and TRBJ1-5; D perhaps matches TRBD1 (5 bases). Deletions cut 0 bases from V and 6 bases from J, with 12 bases between. The CDR3 consists of 15 residues. Germline values: CDR1 MRHNA, CDR2 SNTAGT. This CDR3 reads CASSDSRWRGQPQHF. CDR3 DNA: TGTGCCAGCAGTGACTCTCGGTGGAGGGGTCAGCCCCAGCATTTT.

This chain joins TRBV5-1 and TRBJ2-1; the match to TRBD1 covers 7 bases. The CDR3 contains 14 residues. Trimming cost V 3 bases and J 5 bases; bases outside gene matches: 5. Per the germline V gene, CDR1 is SGHRS and CDR2 is YFSETQ. Here the CDR3 DNA reads TGCGCCAGCAGCTCGGGACAGAACGACAATGAGCAGTTCTTC. Translated, it gives CASSSGQNDNEQFF.

This clonotype was counted a single time. This chain joins TRBV28 and TRBJ1-5; D is ambiguous. This CDR3 has 15 amino acids. Trimming pared 1 base from V and 9 bases from J, leaving 16 bases between. Germline-derived CDR1 and CDR2 are MDHEN and SYDVKM. The CDR3 coding sequence is TGTGCCAGCAGTTTATATGGGCACGGGTTGTGGCCCCAGCATTTT. The encoded protein is CASSLYGHGLWPQHF.

There are a few counts of this clonotype. V and J are TRBV12-3 or TRBV12-4 and TRBJ1-3; the D gene is possibly TRBD1 (5 bases). The CDR3 consists of 12 residues. The V end lost 7 bases, the J end lost 4 bases, and 8 bases lay between the germline ends. This chain's CDR3 is CASTRTGNTIYF. In nucleotides, the CDR3 is TGTGCCAGCACCCGGACAGGAAACACCATATATTTT.

The sample holds a few counts of this clonotype. The chain carries TRBV29-1 and TRBJ1-5, with 7 bases matching TRBD1. The germline V gene encodes CDR1 SQVTM and CDR2 ANQGSEA. The V and J ends lost 4 bases and 2 bases, in that order; junction bases with no gene match: 5. The CDR3 is 14 residues long. The CDR3 sequence: CSVGSDRGNQPQHF. For the CDR3, the DNA is TGCAGCGTTGGGAGCGACAGGGGCAATCAGCCCCAGCATTTT.

As concerns this clonotype: A much bigger clone sits one base away, suggesting this may be a read error. V gene TRBV4-2 combines with J gene TRBJ2-5; TRBD2 agrees at 10 bases. CDR3 length: 17 amino acids. After removal of 3 bases from V and 11 bases from J, the junction contained 18 bases not matched to a gene. The germline V gene encodes CDR1 LGHNA and CDR2 YNFKEQ. This CDR3 is CASSHPGLALGHNEQYF. The DNA of the CDR3 is TGTGCCAGCAGCCATCCGGGACTAGCGTTGGGACACAATGAGCAGTACTTC.